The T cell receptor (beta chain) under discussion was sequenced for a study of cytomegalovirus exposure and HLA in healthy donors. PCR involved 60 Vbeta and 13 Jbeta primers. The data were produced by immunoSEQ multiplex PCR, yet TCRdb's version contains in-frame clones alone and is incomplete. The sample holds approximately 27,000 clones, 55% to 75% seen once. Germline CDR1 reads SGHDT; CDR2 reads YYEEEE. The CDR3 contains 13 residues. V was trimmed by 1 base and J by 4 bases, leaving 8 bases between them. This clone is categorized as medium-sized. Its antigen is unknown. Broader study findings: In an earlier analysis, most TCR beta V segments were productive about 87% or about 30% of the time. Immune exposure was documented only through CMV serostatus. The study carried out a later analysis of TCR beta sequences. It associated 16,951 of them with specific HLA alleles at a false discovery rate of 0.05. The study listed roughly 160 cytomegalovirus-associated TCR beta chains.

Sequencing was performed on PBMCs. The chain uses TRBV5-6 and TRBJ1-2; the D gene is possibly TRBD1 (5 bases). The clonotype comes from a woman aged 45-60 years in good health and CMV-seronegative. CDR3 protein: CASSLKRGYGYTF. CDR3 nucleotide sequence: TGTGCCAGCAGCTTGAAAAGGGGCTATGGCTACACCTTC.